Listed here are 26 T cell receptor beta chains from one sample, sequenced in a study of OX40 agonist ivuxolimab in advanced cancers. Profiling relied on immunoSEQ multiplex PCR, and the TCRdb table lists in-frame clones only, not all of them. This table has tens of thousands of clones, just under 90% appearing once. Material: CD4+ or CD8+ T cells sorted from blood, obtained in a trial of the OX40 agonist ivuxolimab. The source is an adult with an advanced solid tumor such as melanoma, head and neck, liver or kidney cancer.

The chain joins TRBV19 to TRBJ2-1; either TRBD1 or TRBD2 may supply D (5 bases each). The V end was cut by 4 bases, the J end by 3 bases, with 13 bases between. Germline V lookup: CDR1 LNHDA, CDR2 SQIVND (reference sequence). The CDR3 is made up of 15 amino acids. The CDR3 coding sequence is TGTGCCAGTAGTAACCGGGACGGAAACTACAATGAGCAGTTCTTC. This translates into CASSNRDGNYNEQFF.

The V and J genes are TRBV30 and TRBJ2-3; D gene unclear. Germline assignment: CDR1 GTSNPN and CDR2 SVGIG (reference sequence). This CDR3 is built from 14 residues. V gave up 0 bases and J gave up 1 base, with 8 bases separating them. CDR3 loop: CAWSVSPGTDTQYF. CDR3 DNA sequence: TGTGCCTGGAGTGTATCCCCTGGCACAGATACGCAGTATTTT.

This chain uses TRBV7-9 with TRBJ2-7, with a possible D match to TRBD1 (5 bases). V lost 5 bases and J lost 3, with 14 bases in between. Germline V CDR1 and CDR2: SEHNR, FQNEAQ (reference sequence). This CDR3 comprises 14 residues. The CDR3 DNA sequence: TGTGCCAGCAGCACGGACATCGACGACTACGAGCAGTACTTC. This sequence encodes CASSTDIDDYEQYF.

This clone was found once. The genes are TRBV4-3 and TRBJ1-6; D is unclear. The V end was cut by 0 bases, the J end by 8 bases, with 23 bases between. Germline assignment: CDR1 LGHNA and CDR2 YSLEER. This CDR3 contains 19 residues. CDR3 nucleotide sequence: TGCGCCAGCAGCCAAGATAGTCTAGGGAGGAGGCTCGGCGATTCACCCCTCCACTTT. Translation gives CASSQDSLGRRLGDSPLHF.

The genes are TRBV5-4 and TRBJ2-5; 13 bases match TRBD2. Germline V gives CDR1 SGHNT, CDR2 YYREEE (reference sequence). V gave up 1 base and J gave up 2 bases; unmatched junction bases: 5. The CDR3 is 17 residues long. DNA for the CDR3: TGTGCCAGCAGCTTGTTACTAGCGGGAGGGAGACAAGAGACCCAGTACTTC. This sequence encodes CASSLLLAGGRQETQYF. Full variable domain (outside the CDR3, taken from reference TRBV5-4 and TRBJ2-5): ETGVTQSPTHLIKTRGQQVTLRCSSQSGHNTVSWYQQALGQGPQFIFQYYREEENGRGNFPPRFSGLQFPNYSSELNVNALELDDSALYLCASSLLLAGGRQETQYFGPGTRLLVL.

The chain links TRBV19 to TRBJ2-2; 13 nucleotides match TRBD2. V was clipped by 6 bases and J by 5 bases; unmatched bases: 9. The CDR3 contains 17 residues. Germline V lookup: CDR1 LNHDA, CDR2 SQIVND (reference sequence). The CDR3 is CASSHTPGLAGTGELFF. CDR3 in DNA: TGTGCCAGTAGCCACACGCCGGGACTAGCGGGGACCGGGGAGCTGTTTTTT.

The V gene is TRBV27, the J gene TRBJ2-7; 8 bases fit TRBD1. From germline, CDR1 is MNHEY and CDR2 SMNVEV (reference sequence). The CDR3 is 15 amino acids. V lost 6 bases and J lost 4; bases outside the gene matches: 11. CDR3 amino acids: CASSSGYRGSYEQYF. In nucleotides, the CDR3 is TGTGCCAGCAGCTCCGGGTACAGGGGGAGTTACGAGCAGTACTTC.

By share of the sample, this clone is medium-sized. The chain joins TRBV29-1 to TRBJ2-2; D unresolved. Germline lookup yields CDR1 SQVTM and CDR2 ANQGSEA. The CDR3 sequence is 12 residues long. V lost 3 bases to trimming and J lost 4 bases, with 6 bases between them. The CDR3 is CSVDKGTGELFF. The CDR3 DNA sequence: TGCAGCGTTGATAAGGGCACCGGGGAGCTGTTTTTT.

The chain carries TRBV5-1 and TRBJ2-1, with 7 bases that match TRBD2. The germline V gene has CDR1 SGHRS and CDR2 YFSETQ. There are 14 residues in the CDR3. After removal of 3 bases from V and 5 bases from J, the junction contained 5 bases not matched to a gene. The DNA of the CDR3 is TGCGCCAGCAGCTCTAGCGGAGCAGACAATGAGCAGTTCTTC. Protein sequence: CASSSSGADNEQFF.

This clone was counted a few times. The chain is built from TRBV9 and TRBJ1-1; the D is unclear. This CDR3 is built from 13 residues. V was clipped by 0 bases and J by 5 bases, with 8 bases between them. CDR1 is SGDLS, CDR2 YYNGEE, per germline. The CDR3: CASSVGTGTEAFF. The CDR3 nucleotides read TGTGCCAGCAGCGTAGGGACGGGGACTGAAGCTTTCTTT. Using reference TRBV9 and TRBJ1-1 for the parts outside the CDR3, the full variable domain is DSGVTQTPKHLITATGQRVTLRCSPRSGDLSVYWYQQSLDQGLQFLIQYYNGEERAKGNILERFSAQQFPDLHSELNLSSLELGDSALYFCASSVGTGTEAFFGQGTRLTVV.

The V and J genes are TRBV27 and TRBJ2-7; 8 positions match TRBD1. J gave up 4 bases and V 5 bases, and 4 bases lay outside the gene matches. The CDR3 is 13 residues long. Germline V lookup: CDR1 MNHEY, CDR2 SMNVEV (reference sequence). The CDR3 DNA reads TGTGCCAGCAGTCCAGGACAGGGTTACGAGCAGTACTTC. This gives the protein CASSPGQGYEQYF.

The CDR3 bases are TGTGCCGTCGGCCTTGATAGCAATCAGCCCCAGCATTTT. Protein sequence: CAVGLDSNQPQHF. This sequence joins TRBV5-4 and TRBJ1-5; D is undetermined. In germline, CDR1 is SGHNT, CDR2 YYREEE (reference sequence). The length of the CDR3 is 13 residues. Trimming stripped 10 bases from V and 0 bases from J, with 11 bases between. The full variable domain, completed using reference TRBV5-4 and TRBJ1-5, is ETGVTQSPTHLIKTRGQQVTLRCSSQSGHNTVSWYQQALGQGPQFIFQYYREEENGRGNFPPRFSGLQFPNYSSELNVNALELDDSALYLCAVGLDSNQPQHFGDGTRLSIL.

The chain links TRBV6-6 to TRBJ2-7; D remains unclear. With 3 bases removed from V and 5 bases from J, the gap between germline ends came to 5 bases. Germline V CDR1 and CDR2: MNHNY, SVGAGI (reference sequence). The CDR3 has 11 residues. The CDR3 nucleotides are TGTGCCAGCAGTTATCTGGACGAGCAGTACTTC. Residues: CASSYLDEQYF.

The chain couples TRBV6-6 to TRBJ1-4; D not certain. Trimming shortened V by 6 bases and J by 8 bases, and 10 bases separated the two germline ends. The CDR3 extends over 12 amino acids. CDR1 is MNHNY and CDR2 is SVGAGI in the germline V gene (reference sequence). For the CDR3, the DNA is TGTGCCAGCAGCCCAGAAGGGGAAAAACTGTTTTTT. This codes for CASSPEGEKLFF.

CDR3 sequence reads: CASSFGDIYF. The CDR3 DNA reads TGTGCCAGCAGCTTTGGGGATATATATTTT. This sequence joins TRBV7-9 and TRBJ1-3; D ambiguous. Germline V lookup: CDR1 SEHNR, CDR2 FQNEAQ (reference sequence). This CDR3 is 10 amino acids long. V lost 3 bases and J lost 13, with 7 bases in between.

The CDR3 DNA sequence: TGTGCCAGCAGCTTAGTGCGGGGCACAGATACGCAGTATTTT. Amino acid sequence: CASSLVRGTDTQYF. The gene calls are TRBV11-1 and TRBJ2-3; perhaps TRBD2 as D (5 bases). Trimming removed 1 base from V and 1 base from J, with 6 bases in between. There are 14 residues in the CDR3. Germline assignment: CDR1 SGHAT and CDR2 FQDESV (reference sequence).

The rearrangement uses TRBV4-2 and TRBJ1-5, with D hard to call. CDR1 is LGHNA and CDR2 is YNFKEQ in the germline V gene. Trimming stripped 0 bases from V and 5 bases from J, with 5 bases between. The CDR3 contains 13 residues. As DNA, the CDR3 is TGTGCCAGCAGCCAAGAGGTAGATCAGCCCCAGCATTTT. Its protein product is CASSQEVDQPQHF.

This clone was found once. CDR3: CAWSVSFVGEKLFF. The CDR3 region has the DNA TGTGCCTGGAGTGTCAGTTTCGTCGGTGAAAAACTGTTTTTT. The chain carries TRBV30 and TRBJ1-4; D is undetermined. V was cut by 0 bases and J by 7 bases, with 12 bases left in between. Germline CDR1 reads GTSNPN; CDR2 reads SVGIG (reference sequence). The CDR3 consists of 14 residues.

J is TRBJ2-3 and V is TRBV9; D possibly uses TRBD1 or TRBD2 (6 bases each). Germline V gene data show CDR1 as SGDLS and CDR2 as YYNGEE. V was cut by 0 bases and J by 2 bases, with 10 bases left in between. The CDR3 spans 15 residues. The CDR3 DNA reads TGTGCCAGCAGCGTAGAGGGGGGCTCCACAGATACGCAGTATTTT. It codes for CASSVEGGSTDTQYF.

The chain has TRBV4-3 and TRBJ1-1; D perhaps matches TRBD1 (5 bases). This CDR3 region has 16 residues. The V gene's germline CDR1 is LGHNA and CDR2 YSLEER. The V end lost 0 bases, the J end lost 5 bases, and 16 bases lay between the germline ends. The CDR3 loop is CASSQDGAGMRTEAFF. CDR3 DNA: TGCGCCAGCAGCCAAGATGGGGCAGGGATGAGGACTGAAGCTTTCTTT.

The V and J genes are TRBV4-1 and TRBJ1-1; a weak D match, TRBD1 (5 bases). The CDR3 runs 16 residues. V lost 0 bases, J lost 0 bases, and 11 bases lay in between. Germline V gene data show CDR1 as MGHRA and CDR2 as YSYEKL. The CDR3 nucleotides are TGCGCCAGCAGCCAAGATAGGACATTCATGAACACTGAAGCTTTCTTT. It encodes CASSQDRTFMNTEAFF.

This chain links TRBV19 with TRBJ2-2, with D perhaps matching TRBD1 or TRBD2 (5 bases each). Trimming shortened V by 7 bases and J by 6 bases, and 21 bases separated the two germline ends. Germline CDR1 reads LNHDA; CDR2 reads SQIVND (reference sequence). This CDR3 comprises 16 residues. The CDR3 region has the DNA TGTGCCAGTACCTCATCGATAGGGACGGCGGCCGGGGAGCTGTTTTTT. It specifies CASTSSIGTAAGELFF. The full variable domain, in which reference TRBV19 and TRBJ2-2 provide the parts outside the CDR3, is DGGITQSPKYLFRKEGQNVTLSCEQNLNHDAMYWYRQDPGQGLRLIYYSQIVNDFQKGDIAEGYSVSREKKESFPLTVTSAQKNPTAFYLCASTSSIGTAAGELFFGEGSRLTVL.

CDR3 in amino acids: CASSLAGGEQPQHF. The DNA for the CDR3 is TGTGCCAGCAGCTTAGCAGGGGGCGAGCAGCCCCAGCATTTT. V usage is TRBV11-2 and J usage is TRBJ1-5; the match to TRBD1 covers 8 bases. V was pared by 1 base and J by 7 bases, with 3 bases of the junction left unmatched. The CDR3 runs 14 residues. Germline CDR1 SGHAT, CDR2 FQNNGV.

This sequence joins TRBV7-9 and TRBJ1-2, with no clear D. In germline, CDR1 is SEHNR, CDR2 FQNEAQ (reference sequence). V shed 4 bases and J shed 5 bases, with 17 bases lying between them. The CDR3 is made up of 15 amino acids. Here the CDR3 reads CASSSDLDQVYGYTF. The CDR3 DNA sequence: TGTGCCAGCAGCTCCGACTTGGACCAGGTTTATGGCTACACCTTC.

This clone was observed a handful of times. CDR3 DNA sequence: TGCAGCGTAGGGTTGGGGATGAACACTGAAGCTTTCTTT. This encodes CSVGLGMNTEAFF. The genes are TRBV29-1 and TRBJ1-1, with D hard to call. Trimming cost V 6 bases and J 0 bases, with 11 bases left between them. The length of the CDR3 is 13 residues. Germline lookup yields CDR1 SQVTM and CDR2 ANQGSEA.

This rearrangement joins TRBV27 to TRBJ2-4, with 13 bases lining up with TRBD2. This CDR3 region has 18 residues. Per the germline V gene, CDR1 is MNHEY and CDR2 is SMNVEV (reference sequence). V gave up 5 bases and J gave up 0 bases; unmatched junction bases: 7. CDR3 nucleotides: TGTGCCAGCAGTCCGGGACTAGCGGGGTCTCTAGCCAAAAACATTCAGTACTTC. Protein product: CASSPGLAGSLAKNIQYF.